This TCR beta chain was retrieved from a study of shared clonotypes between healthy human individuals. Method: immunoSEQ multiplex PCR; TCRdb's copy keeps in-frame clones and lacks some. Of some 1.5 million clones listed, about 96% are singletons. The sequence derives from a man aged 30-40 years in good health. The sample comprised naive CD4+ T cells sorted from blood. The subset is: CD45RA+ positively selected.

The CDR3 region is CASSLAGTSGYEQYF. The CDR3 DNA is TGTGCCAGCAGCTTAGCAGGGACTAGCGGCTACGAGCAGTACTTC. The genes are TRBV5-5 and TRBJ2-7; the match to TRBD2 covers 11 bases. CDR3 length equals 15 residues. V was pared by 2 bases and J by 3 bases, with 4 bases of the junction left unmatched. CDR1 and CDR2 (germline): SGHKS, YYEKEE (reference sequence).